This T cell receptor (beta chain) was recovered during a study of cytomegalovirus exposure and HLA in healthy donors. Researchers ran the PCR with 60 Vbeta and 13 Jbeta primers. The method was immunoSEQ multiplex PCR; TCRdb's version includes in-frame clones alone and lacks a portion of them. The sample has about 200,000 clones, approximately 85% seen once. CDR3 length: 14 amino acids. V lost 3 bases to trimming and J lost 4 bases; unmatched junction nucleotides: 5. Germline lookup yields CDR1 MNHNS and CDR2 SASEGT. The chain is built from TRBV6-1 and TRBJ2-7; TRBD1 aligns across 8 bases. The source material was PBMCs. The sequence was obtained from a woman in her thirties or forties in good health and CMV-seronegative. The CDR3 region has the DNA TGTGCCAGCAGTGAGTCGCAGGGGGCTTACGAGCAGTACTTC. Its protein product is CASSESQGAYEQYF.